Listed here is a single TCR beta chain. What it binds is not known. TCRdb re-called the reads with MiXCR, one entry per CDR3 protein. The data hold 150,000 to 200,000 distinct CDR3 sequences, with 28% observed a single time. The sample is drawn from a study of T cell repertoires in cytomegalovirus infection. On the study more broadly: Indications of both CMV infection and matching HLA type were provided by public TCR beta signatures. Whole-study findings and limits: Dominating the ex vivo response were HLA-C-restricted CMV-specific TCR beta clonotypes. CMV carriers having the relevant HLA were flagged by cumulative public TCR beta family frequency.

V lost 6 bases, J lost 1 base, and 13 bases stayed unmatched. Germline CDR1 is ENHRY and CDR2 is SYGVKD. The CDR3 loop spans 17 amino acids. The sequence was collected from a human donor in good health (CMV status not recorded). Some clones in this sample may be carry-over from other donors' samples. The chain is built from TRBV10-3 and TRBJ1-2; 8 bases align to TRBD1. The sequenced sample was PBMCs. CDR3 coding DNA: TGTGCCATCAGGCTACAGGGGGGACCTCTTGGTAACTATGGCTACACCTTC. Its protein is CAIRLQGGPLGNYGYTF.